These 10 T cell receptor beta chains were sequenced from one sample in a study of T cell responses to AZD1222 COVID-19 vaccine. Sequenced by immunoSEQ multiplex PCR; TCRdb stores in-frame clones only, minus some. The sample carries around 130,000 clones, 93% recorded once. Sequences were derived from peripheral blood, sampled on day 0 of AZD1222 vaccination. Receptors originate from an adult in good health.

This chain links TRBV5-8 with TRBJ2-3; D assignment may be TRBD1 or TRBD2 (5 bases each). Germline V CDR1 and CDR2: SGHTS, YDEGEE. The CDR3 has 15 residues. V lost 4 bases, J lost 3 bases, and 15 bases lay in between. The CDR3 is CASSARGGRTDTQYF. The CDR3 DNA is TGTGCCAGCAGCGCCCGTGGGGGTAGGACAGATACGCAGTATTTT.

The chain is built from TRBV6-5 and TRBJ1-1, with TRBD1 matching over 10 bases. The V and J ends lost 6 bases and 5 bases, in that order; junction bases with no gene match: 9. CDR1 MNHEY and CDR2 SVGAGI come from the germline V gene. The CDR3 has 15 amino acids. Written as DNA, the CDR3 is TGTGCCAGCAGGTTACGACAGGGGGCAGGGACTGAAGCTTTCTTT. It encodes CASRLRQGAGTEAFF.

A single count supports this clone. The sample holds other DNA sequences that translate to the same CDR3. The chain links TRBV6-5 to TRBJ2-7, with TRBD1 identical over 8 bases. This CDR3 contains 14 residues. CDR1 is MNHEY, CDR2 SVGAGI, per germline. J gave up 4 bases and V 0 bases, and 2 bases lay outside the gene matches. The CDR3 here is CASSYSRQGYEQYF. CDR3 nucleotide sequence: TGTGCCAGCAGTTACTCGAGACAGGGGTACGAGCAGTACTTC.

This sequence joins TRBV5-1 and TRBJ1-6; 8 bases are a match to TRBD1. After removal of 4 bases from V and 6 bases from J, the junction contained 6 bases not matched to a gene. In germline, CDR1 is SGHRS, CDR2 YFSETQ. There are 15 residues in the CDR3. DNA of the CDR3: TGCGCCAGCAGCGTGGGACAGGCGGTTAATTCACCCCTCCACTTT. This gives the protein CASSVGQAVNSPLHF.

The rearrangement joins TRBV6-5 to TRBJ1-2; D might be TRBD1 (6 bases). Germline V gene sequence: CDR1 MNHEY, CDR2 SVGAGI. The V end lost 4 bases, the J end lost 4 bases, and 19 bases lay between the germline ends. The CDR3 sequence is 16 residues long. CDR3 amino acids: CASSWGQDRLRYGYTF. CDR3 DNA: TGTGCCAGCAGTTGGGGACAAGACAGGCTACGCTATGGCTACACCTTC.

This sequence joins TRBV4-1 and TRBJ2-3, with D possibly TRBD1 on 6 matching bases. V dropped 1 base and J dropped 6 bases, with 8 bases sitting between them. The CDR3 totals 13 residues. Germline values: CDR1 MGHRA, CDR2 YSYEKL. CDR3 sequence: CASSQAGVDTQYF. The DNA for the CDR3 is TGCGCCAGCAGCCAAGCAGGGGTGGATACGCAGTATTTT.

The chain links TRBV5-1 to TRBJ2-7, with 8 bases identical to TRBD1. The V gene end was trimmed by 3 bases and the J gene end by 3 bases; junction bases not matched to a gene: 5. Germline V gene sequence: CDR1 SGHRS, CDR2 YFSETQ. This CDR3 is built from 14 residues. The CDR3 DNA reads TGCGCCAGCAGCTCACAGGGGGTAAACTACGAGCAGTACTTC. This translates into CASSSQGVNYEQYF.

This clone was seen just once. The rearrangement joins TRBV28 to TRBJ2-3, with D uncertain. CDR3 length: 12 amino acids. Trimming cost V 6 bases and J 6 bases, with 10 bases left between them. CDR1 and CDR2 from the germline V gene are MDHEN and SYDVKM. CDR3: CASSPPGDTQYF. In nucleotides, the CDR3 is TGTGCCAGCAGCCCACCTGGGGATACGCAGTATTTT.

The chain carries TRBV10-3 and TRBJ1-1, with TRBD1 as a possible D gene (5 bases). The CDR3 is 15 amino acids. Between the trimmed V and J ends, which lost 7 bases and 3 bases, there was a span of 18 bases. The V gene's germline CDR1 is ENHRY and CDR2 SYGVKD. The CDR3 DNA reads TGTGCCATCAACCTGGGGGATGGGGGAGACACTGAAGCTTTCTTT. The encoded protein is CAINLGDGGDTEAFF.

This clone came up once. This chain connects TRBV28 to TRBJ1-6, with D uncertain. V was clipped by 5 bases and J by 6 bases, with 5 bases between them. Germline CDR1 is MDHEN and CDR2 is SYDVKM. The CDR3 is 12 amino acids. CDR3 sequence: CASSTVNSPLHF. Written as DNA, the CDR3 is TGTGCCAGCAGTACCGTTAATTCACCCCTCCACTTT.